A single sample is the source of the 11 T cell receptor beta chains below, sequenced in a study of blood T cell repertoires in COVID-19. Data came from immunoSEQ multiplex PCR; TCRdb stores just in-frame clones and leaves some out. The sample consists of roughly 42,000 clones, 79% of them appearing once. Sequenced sample: peripheral blood. These receptors were collected from a woman of 80 years or more with acute or convalescent COVID-19.

The chain couples TRBV19 to TRBJ1-2, with 10 positions matching TRBD1. V trimming: 7 bases; J trimming: 4 bases; junction bases outside the gene matches: 12. Germline V CDR1 and CDR2: LNHDA, SQIVND (reference sequence). The CDR3 spans 16 residues. CDR3 nucleotides: TGTGCCAGTACCCGGACCGGGACAGGGGATCCCTATGGCTACACCTTC. Encoded protein: CASTRTGTGDPYGYTF. Drawing the rest from reference TRBV19 and TRBJ1-2, the complete variable domain is DGGITQSPKYLFRKEGQNVTLSCEQNLNHDAMYWYRQDPGQGLRLIYYSQIVNDFQKGDIAEGYSVSREKKESFPLTVTSAQKNPTAFYLCASTRTGTGDPYGYTFGSGTRLTVV.

In this sample, this clone turned up a few times. The chain employs TRBV27 and TRBJ1-2, with 8 bases lining up with TRBD1. V was clipped by 6 bases and J by 4 bases; unmatched bases: 7. The CDR3 spans 14 residues. Germline loops: CDR1 MNHEY, CDR2 SMNVEV (reference sequence). The DNA of the CDR3 is TGTGCCAGCAGACCGACAGGGGCAGGCTATGGCTACACCTTC. This encodes CASRPTGAGYGYTF.

The CDR3 nucleotides read TGTGCCTCATCCCTACTGTTGGCGGGTGGAAACACCATATATTTT. Its protein is CASSLLLAGGNTIYF. The gene calls are TRBV10-3 and TRBJ1-3; D is unresolved. From germline, CDR1 is ENHRY and CDR2 SYGVKD. This CDR3 has 15 amino acids. Trimming took 11 bases from V and 3 from J, leaving 20 bases between them.

The sample holds a few counts of this clone. The chain combines TRBV19 with TRBJ2-1, with TRBD2 matching 12 bases. Trimming took 9 bases from V and 9 from J; bases not matched to a gene: 12. The CDR3 contains 15 residues. Germline V gene sequence: CDR1 LNHDA, CDR2 SQIVND (reference sequence). CDR3 nucleotide sequence: TGTGCCAGCCTCTCTAGCGGGAGGGGCTCCGGTGAGCAGTTCTTC. Translating it yields CASLSSGRGSGEQFF.

Here the CDR3 DNA reads TGCGCCAGCAGTGAGTCGTACGGGACTAGCGGGAGTGCGGGCACAGATACGCAGTATTTT. Its protein product is CASSESYGTSGSAGTDTQYF. The rearrangement joins TRBV10-2 to TRBJ2-3; TRBD2 matches at 14 bases. The V segment lost 0 bases and the J segment 1 base; nucleotides outside the gene matches: 9. The CDR3 is 20 residues long. Per the germline V gene, CDR1 is WSHSY and CDR2 is SAAADI.

The chain employs TRBV20-1 and TRBJ1-1, with D maybe TRBD1 (5 bases). This CDR3 contains 12 residues. V shed 3 bases and J shed 4 bases, with 9 bases lying between them. CDR1 and CDR2 (germline): DFQATT, SNEGSKA (reference sequence). CDR3 residues: CSASSGGTEAFF. The CDR3 coding sequence is TGCAGTGCTAGTTCCGGGGGCACTGAAGCTTTCTTT.

V usage is TRBV5-1 and J usage is TRBJ1-1; D is perhaps TRBD1 (5 bases). Germline values: CDR1 SGHRS, CDR2 YFSETQ. V dropped 6 bases and J dropped 3 bases, with 18 bases sitting between them. The CDR3 loop spans 15 amino acids. CDR3 bases: TGCGCCAGCAAGGAGAGCCTCGGGGGAGACACTGAAGCTTTCTTT. Protein product: CASKESLGGDTEAFF.

The V call is TRBV10-3, the J call TRBJ2-3; maybe TRBD1 (5 bases). The CDR3 spans 15 residues. Looked up from germline, CDR1 is ENHRY and CDR2 is SYGVKD. Trimming left V 3 bases short and J 4 bases short, with 14 bases between. Written as DNA, the CDR3 is TGTGCCATCAGTGAATCCCAGGGTTGGTCAGATACGCAGTATTTT. Translated: CAISESQGWSDTQYF.

The CDR3: CASSSLAGGLTQYF. The CDR3 bases are TGTGCCAGCAGCTCCCTAGCGGGAGGGCTGACCCAGTACTTC. This chain uses TRBV7-8 with TRBJ2-5; 12 bases are a match to TRBD2. The trim removed 4 bases at V and 7 bases at J, leaving 4 bases unmatched. The CDR3 runs 14 residues. Per the germline V gene, CDR1 is SGHVS and CDR2 is FQNEAQ.

The rearrangement uses TRBV25-1 and TRBJ1-2; 8 bases are a match to TRBD1. This CDR3 is 14 amino acids long. V trimming: 6 bases; J trimming: 7 bases; junction bases outside the gene matches: 10. CDR1 and CDR2 from the germline V gene are MGHDK and SYGVNS. CDR3 coding DNA: TGTGCCAGCAGGCCAGACAGGGGAGTAGGTGGCTACACCTTC. Protein sequence: CASRPDRGVGGYTF.

The chain couples TRBV9 to TRBJ1-1; D not certain. The germline V and J ends were trimmed by 6 bases and 1 base, with 10 bases remaining between them. CDR1 and CDR2 (germline): SGDLS, YYNGEE. The CDR3 is 13 residues long. The CDR3 spells CASTAGQNTEAFF. The CDR3 DNA is TGTGCCAGCACCGCTGGCCAGAACACTGAAGCTTTCTTT.